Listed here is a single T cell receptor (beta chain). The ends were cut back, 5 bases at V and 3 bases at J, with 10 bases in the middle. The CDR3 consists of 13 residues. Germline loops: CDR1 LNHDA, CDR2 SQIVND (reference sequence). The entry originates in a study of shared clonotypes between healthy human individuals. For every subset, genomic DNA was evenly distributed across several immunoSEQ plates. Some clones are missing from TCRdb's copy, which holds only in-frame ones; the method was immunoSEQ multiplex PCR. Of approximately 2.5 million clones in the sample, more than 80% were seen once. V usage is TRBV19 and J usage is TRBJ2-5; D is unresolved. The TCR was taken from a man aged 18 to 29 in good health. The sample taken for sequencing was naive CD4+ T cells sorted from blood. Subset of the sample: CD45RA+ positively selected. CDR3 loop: CASSPSRKETQYF. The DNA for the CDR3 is TGTGCCAGTAGTCCCTCCCGTAAAGAGACCCAGTACTTC.